These T cell receptor beta chains were read from a single sample in a study of molecular identifiers for immune sequencing clone quantification. TCRdb redid the calling of the PCR reads with MiXCR, one entry per CDR3 protein. The sample lists 490,000 or so distinct CDR3 sequences, around 21% occurring once. Specimen: naive CD8+ T cells from blood, with Jurkat cell RNA spiked in. These receptors were collected from a human donor in good health. Some libraries in this study had Jurkat cell RNA spiked in. CDR3s include the opening cysteine and the closing phenylalanine or tryptophan. A D gene is named only where the DNA matches it firmly. Part of the rows lack a size; the others show once, few, many or a class for expanded clones.

DNA: TGTGCCAGCAGCACCCCCGAACTAGCCTACGAGCAGTACTTC
CDR3: CASSTPELAYEQYF
V: TRBV11-2
J: TRBJ2-7
D: NA
size: NA

DNA: TGTGCCAGCAGCTTCTCTACTAGCGGGAGGCCGTGGGAGCAGTTCTTC
CDR3: CASSFSTSGRPWEQFF
V: TRBV7-2
J: TRBJ2-1
D: TRBD2
size: many

DNA: TGTGCCAGCAGTTTAATTTCAGCTATGAACACTGAAGCTTTCTTT
CDR3: CASSLISAMNTEAFF
V: TRBV28
J: TRBJ1-1
D: NA
size: many

DNA: TGTGCCAGCAGCTTACGCGAGCGGGGTTACAATGAGCAGTTCTTC
CDR3: CASSLRERGYNEQFF
V: TRBV13
J: TRBJ2-1
D: TRBD2
size: few

DNA: TGTGCCACCGGGGACTCCTACGAGCAGTACTTC
CDR3: CATGDSYEQYF
V: TRBV27
J: TRBJ2-7
D: NA
size: many

DNA: TGTGCCAGCAGCCCACTTGGGATTTCAGATACGCGGTATTTT
CDR3: CASSPLGISDTRYF
V: TRBV12-3/TRBV12-4
J: TRBJ2-3
D: NA
size: few

DNA: TGTGCCAGCAGCAAAGCGCGGGTAGCGGGAGGAAAAGGAACCGGGGAGCTGTTTTTT
CDR3: CASSKARVAGGKGTGELFF
V: TRBV21-1
J: TRBJ2-2
D: NA
size: many

DNA: TGTGCCAGCAGCTACGCCGTTCCTCCCGCCGAGCAGTACTTC
CDR3: CASSYAVPPAEQYF
V: TRBV6-2/TRBV6-3
J: TRBJ2-7
D: NA
size: NA

DNA: TGTGCCAGCAGCTTAGAGGACAGCCCCAATCAGCCCCAGCATTTT
CDR3: CASSLEDSPNQPQHF
V: TRBV7-8
J: TRBJ1-5
D: NA
size: NA

DNA: TGTGCCAGCAGCTTATATTTTCTCGGGCAGCCAGACACTGAAGCTTTCTTT
CDR3: CASSLYFLGQPDTEAFF
V: TRBV7-9
J: TRBJ1-1
D: NA
size: NA

DNA: TGTGCCAGCAGTTACTCAATGCGGGACTTTGCATCCTACGAGCAGTACTTC
CDR3: CASSYSMRDFASYEQYF
V: TRBV6-2/TRBV6-3
J: TRBJ2-7
D: NA
size: NA

DNA: TGTGCCCGCTCCGTTCTGGGGGCCTCCTACGAGCAGTACTTC
CDR3: CARSVLGASYEQYF
V: TRBV6-1
J: TRBJ2-7
D: NA
size: NA

DNA: TGCAGTGCTAGAATACAGGGCCATACGCAGTATTTT
CDR3: CSARIQGHTQYF
V: TRBV20-1
J: TRBJ2-3
D: NA
size: many

DNA: TGTGCCAGCAGTTACCCCGGCCAGCTATCCAACTATGGCTACACCTTC
CDR3: CASSYPGQLSNYGYTF
V: TRBV6-6
J: TRBJ1-2
D: NA
size: many

DNA: TGTGCCAGCAGCTCCGGGACAGGCGCAACTAACTATGGCTACACCTTC
CDR3: CASSSGTGATNYGYTF
V: TRBV5-6
J: TRBJ1-2
D: TRBD1
size: NA

DNA: TGTGCCAGTAGTATATCCTCCCAGGGGGGAGAGACCCAGTACTTC
CDR3: CASSISSQGGETQYF
V: TRBV19
J: TRBJ2-5
D: NA
size: NA

DNA: TGCGCCAGCAGCCGAGGGACAGGGTCCTCCTACGAGCAGTACTTC
CDR3: CASSRGTGSSYEQYF
V: TRBV4-1
J: TRBJ2-7
D: TRBD1
size: NA

DNA: TGTGCCAGCAGCCAACCCCCCGAAGATACGCAGTATTTT
CDR3: CASSQPPEDTQYF
V: TRBV3-1
J: TRBJ2-3
D: NA
size: many

DNA: TGTGCCAGCATCCACGTCCAGGAATACACAGATACGCAGTATTTT
CDR3: CASIHVQEYTDTQYF
V: TRBV7-9
J: TRBJ2-3
D: NA
size: many

DNA: TGTGCCAGCAGCCTACCGCCTGGGACAGAAGCTTCCTTT
CDR3: CASSLPPGTEASF
V: TRBV7-2
J: TRBJ1-1
D: TRBD1
size: NA

DNA: TGTGCCAGCTCGGGAGAGTACAGGGTACATAACGGGGAGACCCAGTACTTC
CDR3: CASSGEYRVHNGETQYF
V: TRBV18
J: TRBJ2-5
D: NA
size: NA

DNA: TGTGCCAGCAGCCCTAGGTTGGCCGGGGAGCTGTTTTTT
CDR3: CASSPRLAGELFF
V: TRBV27
J: TRBJ2-2
D: NA
size: few

DNA: TGTGCCAGCAGTCTCGGACTATCCCAAACCCAAGAGACCCAGTACTTC
CDR3: CASSLGLSQTQETQYF
V: TRBV12-3/TRBV12-4
J: TRBJ2-5
D: NA
size: NA

DNA: TGTGCCTGGAATCGAGGGACTAGCACAGATACGCAGTATTTT
CDR3: CAWNRGTSTDTQYF
V: TRBV30
J: TRBJ2-3
D: NA
size: many

DNA: TGTGCCAGCACGGAGGGGACTGTTTTCGTGCAGTTCTTC
CDR3: CASTEGTVFVQFF
V: TRBV12-3/TRBV12-4
J: TRBJ2-1
D: NA
size: NA

DNA: TGCAGTGTACAGGTCCTAGCGGGAGTGGAGACCCAGTACTTC
CDR3: CSVQVLAGVETQYF
V: TRBV20-1
J: TRBJ2-5
D: TRBD2
size: NA

DNA: TGTGCCAGCAGCGCAACGACAGACACGCCCCAGCATTTT
CDR3: CASSATTDTPQHF
V: TRBV27
J: TRBJ1-5
D: NA
size: many

DNA: TGTGCCAGCAGTGAATCACGGATTAGGAGGTACGAGCAGTACTTC
CDR3: CASSESRIRRYEQYF
V: TRBV6-1
J: TRBJ2-7
D: NA
size: NA

DNA: TGTGCCAGCAGCTTCTCGGGGTGGACTGAAGCTTTCTTT
CDR3: CASSFSGWTEAFF
V: TRBV7-6
J: TRBJ1-1
D: NA
size: many

DNA: TGTGCCAGCAGCCCCCGAGGGGGGGGCGATACAGATACGCAGTATTTT
CDR3: CASSPRGGGDTDTQYF
V: TRBV7-9
J: TRBJ2-3
D: NA
size: few

DNA: TGCAGTGCCACTAACCGGATGGGGCTCTATGGCTACACCTTC
CDR3: CSATNRMGLYGYTF
V: TRBV20-1
J: TRBJ1-2
D: NA
size: few

DNA: TGTGCCAGCAGTCCATCAGGTGGGGCCCTTATAGATACGCAGTATTTT
CDR3: CASSPSGGALIDTQYF
V: TRBV12-3/TRBV12-4
J: TRBJ2-3
D: NA
size: many

DNA: TGCAGCGTTTCCCTTTGGAGCTCCTACGAGCAGTACTTC
CDR3: CSVSLWSSYEQYF
V: TRBV29-1
J: TRBJ2-7
D: NA
size: NA

DNA: TGTGCCAGTAGTCAAGGGACAGCGTATCAGCCCCAGCATTTT
CDR3: CASSQGTAYQPQHF
V: TRBV19
J: TRBJ1-5
D: TRBD1
size: few

DNA: TGTGCCACCAGCAGAGATCGGCTAAACAGAGTCTACGAGCAGTACTTC
CDR3: CATSRDRLNRVYEQYF
V: TRBV15
J: TRBJ2-7
D: NA
size: few

DNA: TGTGCCAGCAGCCTTCAGGGGCTGAACACTGGAGCTTTCTTT
CDR3: CASSLQGLNTGAFF
V: TRBV14
J: TRBJ1-1
D: NA
size: NA

DNA: TGTGCCAGCAGCTTTCAGGGCACCACCTACGAGCAGTACTTC
CDR3: CASSFQGTTYEQYF
V: TRBV7-6
J: TRBJ2-7
D: NA
size: many

DNA: TGTGCCAGCAGCTTAGGAGCGGGGCTGGCTAGCACAGATACGCAGTATTTT
CDR3: CASSLGAGLASTDTQYF
V: TRBV7-2
J: TRBJ2-3
D: TRBD2
size: many

DNA: TGTGCCAGCAGTTACTTTCTTAGGGGCCTCGCCGAGCAGTACTTC
CDR3: CASSYFLRGLAEQYF
V: TRBV6-5
J: TRBJ2-7
D: NA
size: many

DNA: TGTGCCAGCAGCTTAGTTTCCTCGGGAGCTTTCTTT
CDR3: CASSLVSSGAFF
V: TRBV7-8
J: TRBJ1-1
D: NA
size: few

DNA: TGTGCCAGCAGCGTTGACCCATCCTCCTACAGTGAGCAGTTCTTC
CDR3: CASSVDPSSYSEQFF
V: TRBV5-5
J: TRBJ2-1
D: NA
size: NA